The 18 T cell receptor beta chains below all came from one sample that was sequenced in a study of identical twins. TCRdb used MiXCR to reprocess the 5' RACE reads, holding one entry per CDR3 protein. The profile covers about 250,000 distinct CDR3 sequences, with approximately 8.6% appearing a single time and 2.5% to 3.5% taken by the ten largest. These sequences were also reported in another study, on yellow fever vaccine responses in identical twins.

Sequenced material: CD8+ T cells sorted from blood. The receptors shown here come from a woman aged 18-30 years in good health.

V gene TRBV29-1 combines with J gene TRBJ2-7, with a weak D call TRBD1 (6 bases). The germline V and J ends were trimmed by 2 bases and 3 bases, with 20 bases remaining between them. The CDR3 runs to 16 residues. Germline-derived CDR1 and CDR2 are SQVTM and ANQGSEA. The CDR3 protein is CSVEMVGQGKIYEQYF. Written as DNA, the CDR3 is TGCAGCGTTGAAATGGTTGGTCAGGGGAAGATCTACGAGCAGTACTTC.

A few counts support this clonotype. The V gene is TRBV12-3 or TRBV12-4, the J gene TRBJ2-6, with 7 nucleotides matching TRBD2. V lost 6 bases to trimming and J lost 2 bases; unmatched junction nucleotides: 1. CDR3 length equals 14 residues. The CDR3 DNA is TGTGCCAGCAGGGGAGGGACTGGGGCCAACGTCCTGACTTTC. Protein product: CASRGGTGANVLTF.

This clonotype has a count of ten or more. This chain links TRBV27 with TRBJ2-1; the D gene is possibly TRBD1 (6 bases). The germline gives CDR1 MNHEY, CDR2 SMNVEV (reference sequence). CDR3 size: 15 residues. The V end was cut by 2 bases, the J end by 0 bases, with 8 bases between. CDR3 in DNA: TGTGCCAGCAGTTTACGGGACACCTCCTACAATGAGCAGTTCTTC. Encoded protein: CASSLRDTSYNEQFF.

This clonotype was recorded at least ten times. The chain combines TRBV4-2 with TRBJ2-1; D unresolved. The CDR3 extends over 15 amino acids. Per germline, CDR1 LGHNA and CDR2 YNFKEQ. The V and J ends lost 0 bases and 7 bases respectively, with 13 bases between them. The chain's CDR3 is CASSQDPGHVNEQFF. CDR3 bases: TGTGCCAGCAGCCAAGATCCGGGCCACGTAAATGAGCAGTTCTTC.

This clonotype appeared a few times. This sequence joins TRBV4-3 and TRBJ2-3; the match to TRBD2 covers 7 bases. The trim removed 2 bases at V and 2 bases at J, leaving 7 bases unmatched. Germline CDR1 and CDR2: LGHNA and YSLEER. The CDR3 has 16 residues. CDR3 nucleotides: TGCGCCAGCAGCCAATCACTAGCGAGAGTCACAGATACGCAGTATTTT. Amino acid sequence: CASSQSLARVTDTQYF.

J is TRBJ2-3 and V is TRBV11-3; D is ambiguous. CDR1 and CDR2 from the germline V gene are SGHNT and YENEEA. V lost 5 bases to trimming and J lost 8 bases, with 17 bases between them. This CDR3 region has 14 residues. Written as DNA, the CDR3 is TGTGCCAGCAGCCCGACGGTTGGAGTGACTACGCAGTATTTT. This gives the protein CASSPTVGVTTQYF.

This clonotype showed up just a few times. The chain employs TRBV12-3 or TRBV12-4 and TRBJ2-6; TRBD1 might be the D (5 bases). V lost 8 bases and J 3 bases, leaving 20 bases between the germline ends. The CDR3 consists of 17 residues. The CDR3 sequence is CASETDTIRVGANVLTF. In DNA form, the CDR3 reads TGTGCCAGCGAAACGGACACTATCAGAGTTGGGGCCAACGTCCTGACTTTC.

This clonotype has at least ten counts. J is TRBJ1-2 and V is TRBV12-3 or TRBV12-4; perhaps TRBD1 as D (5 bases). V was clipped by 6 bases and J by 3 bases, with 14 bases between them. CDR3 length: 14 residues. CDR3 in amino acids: CASSFGGTDYGYTF. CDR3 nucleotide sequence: TGTGCCAGCAGCTTTGGAGGGACGGACTATGGCTACACCTTC.

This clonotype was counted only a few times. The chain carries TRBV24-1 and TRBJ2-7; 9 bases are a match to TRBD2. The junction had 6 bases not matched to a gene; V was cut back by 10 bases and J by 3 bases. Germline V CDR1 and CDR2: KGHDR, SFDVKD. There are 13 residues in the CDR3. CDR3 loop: CATSLTSGYEQYF. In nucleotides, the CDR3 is TGTGCCACGAGCTTGACTAGCGGCTACGAGCAGTACTTC.

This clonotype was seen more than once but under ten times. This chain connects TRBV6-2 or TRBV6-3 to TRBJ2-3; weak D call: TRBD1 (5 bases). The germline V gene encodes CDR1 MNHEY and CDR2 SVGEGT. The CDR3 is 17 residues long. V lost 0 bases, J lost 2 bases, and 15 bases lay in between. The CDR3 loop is CASSYSAQGKLTDTQYF. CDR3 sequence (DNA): TGTGCCAGCAGTTACTCCGCCCAGGGAAAGCTCACAGATACGCAGTATTTT.

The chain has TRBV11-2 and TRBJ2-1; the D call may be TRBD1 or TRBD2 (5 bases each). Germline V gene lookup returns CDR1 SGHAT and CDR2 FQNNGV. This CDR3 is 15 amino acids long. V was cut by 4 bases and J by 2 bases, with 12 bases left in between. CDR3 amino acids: CASSSGTEPYNEQFF. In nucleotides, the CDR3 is TGTGCCAGCAGCTCCGGGACGGAACCCTACAATGAGCAGTTCTTC.

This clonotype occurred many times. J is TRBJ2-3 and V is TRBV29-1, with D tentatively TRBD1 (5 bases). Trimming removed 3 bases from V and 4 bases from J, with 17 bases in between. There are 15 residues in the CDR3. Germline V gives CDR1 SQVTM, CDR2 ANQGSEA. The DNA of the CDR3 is TGCAGCGTTGATGTCGGACAAATCGCCGCAGATACGCAGTATTTT. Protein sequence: CSVDVGQIAADTQYF.

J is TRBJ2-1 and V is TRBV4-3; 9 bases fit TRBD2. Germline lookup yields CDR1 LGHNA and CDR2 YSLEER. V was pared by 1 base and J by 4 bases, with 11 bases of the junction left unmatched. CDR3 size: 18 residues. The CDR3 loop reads CASSQGGASGISYNEQFF. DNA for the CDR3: TGCGCCAGCAGCCAAGGGGGGGCTAGCGGGATAAGTTACAATGAGCAGTTCTTC.

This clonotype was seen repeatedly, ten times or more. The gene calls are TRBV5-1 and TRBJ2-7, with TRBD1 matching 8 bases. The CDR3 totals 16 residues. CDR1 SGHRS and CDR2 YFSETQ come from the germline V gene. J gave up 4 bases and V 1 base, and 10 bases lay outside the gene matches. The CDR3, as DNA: TGCGCCAGCAGCTTGCATGGACAGGGCTTAGGATACGAGCAGTACTTC. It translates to CASSLHGQGLGYEQYF.

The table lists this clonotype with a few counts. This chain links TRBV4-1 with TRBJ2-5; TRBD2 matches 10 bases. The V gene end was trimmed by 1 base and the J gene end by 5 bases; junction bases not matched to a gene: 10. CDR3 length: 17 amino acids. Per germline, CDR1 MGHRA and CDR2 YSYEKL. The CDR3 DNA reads TGCGCCAGCAGCCAAGTAGAGAGCGGGGGGGCCGAGGAGACCCAGTACTTC. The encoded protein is CASSQVESGGAEETQYF.

The CDR3 loop is CASRRGQEETQYF. CDR3 coding DNA: TGTGCCAGCAGACGAGGACAGGAAGAGACCCAGTACTTC. This chain links TRBV5-8 with TRBJ2-5, with 7 bases matching TRBD1. Germline trimming cut 5 bases from V and 3 bases from J; bases unmatched to any gene: 4. The germline V gene has CDR1 SGHTS and CDR2 YDEGEE. This CDR3 has 13 residues.

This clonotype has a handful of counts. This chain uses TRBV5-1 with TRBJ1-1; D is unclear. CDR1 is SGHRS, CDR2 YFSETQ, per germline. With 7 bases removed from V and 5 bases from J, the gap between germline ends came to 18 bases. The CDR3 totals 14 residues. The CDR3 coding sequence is TGCGCCAGCCATCCCCTGGTCGAGCGGACTGAAGCTTTCTTT. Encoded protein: CASHPLVERTEAFF.

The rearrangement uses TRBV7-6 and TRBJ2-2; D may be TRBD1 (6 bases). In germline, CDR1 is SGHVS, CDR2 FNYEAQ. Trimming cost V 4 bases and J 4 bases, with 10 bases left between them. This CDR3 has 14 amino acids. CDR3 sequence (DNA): TGTGCCAGCAGCTGGCAGGACAGCACCGGGGAGCTGTTTTTT. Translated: CASSWQDSTGELFF.